This TCR beta chain was retrieved from a study of T cell responses to AZD1222 COVID-19 vaccine. Study observations and caveats: Compared with day 0, the breadth and depth of the Spike-specific TCR repertoire rose significantly after two doses of AZD1222. Within unmutated variant regions lay the reported targets of nearly half of spike-specific TCRs.

It was second doses at about 4 or about 12 weeks that were pooled. About this clone: Its antigen is unidentified.

Generated by immunoSEQ multiplex PCR, the TCRdb table keeps only in-frame clones and is missing some. The sample records 150,000 to 200,000 clones, around nine tenths being singletons. The receptor comes from an adult who received the AZD1222 COVID-19 vaccine. Sample: peripheral blood, taken 28 days after the second AZD1222 dose.

The DNA for the CDR3 is TGTGCCAGTAGCCCACAGATCAGCAATCAGCCCCAGCATTTT. This sequence encodes CASSPQISNQPQHF. The V and J genes are TRBV19 and TRBJ1-5, with no clear D. CDR1 and CDR2 (germline): LNHDA, SQIVND (reference sequence). Trimming stripped 6 bases from V and 1 base from J, with 10 bases between. The length of the CDR3 is 14 residues. Drawing the rest from reference TRBV19 and TRBJ1-5, the complete variable domain is DGGITQSPKYLFRKEGQNVTLSCEQNLNHDAMYWYRQDPGQGLRLIYYSQIVNDFQKGDIAEGYSVSREKKESFPLTVTSAQKNPTAFYLCASSPQISNQPQHFGDGTRLSIL.